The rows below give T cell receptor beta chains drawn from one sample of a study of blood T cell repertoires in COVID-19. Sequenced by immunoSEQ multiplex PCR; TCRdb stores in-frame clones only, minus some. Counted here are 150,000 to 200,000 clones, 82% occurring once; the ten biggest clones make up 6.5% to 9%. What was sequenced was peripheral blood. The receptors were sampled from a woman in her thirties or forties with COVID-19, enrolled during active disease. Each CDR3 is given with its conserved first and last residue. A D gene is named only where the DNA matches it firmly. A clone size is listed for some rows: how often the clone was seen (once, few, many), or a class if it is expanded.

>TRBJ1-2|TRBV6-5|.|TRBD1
CASRSGQLNYGYTF
TGTGCCAGCAGGTCGGGACAGCTTAACTATGGCTACACCTTC
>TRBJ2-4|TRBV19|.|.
CASSIGGRTKNIQYF
TGTGCCAGTAGTATAGGAGGGAGGACTAAAAACATTCAGTACTTC
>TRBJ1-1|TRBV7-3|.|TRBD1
CASSLLGGGRTEAFF
TGTGCCAGCAGCTTATTAGGAGGGGGCAGGACTGAAGCTTTCTTT
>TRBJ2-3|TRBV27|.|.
CASSLFYGTDTQYF
TGTGCCAGCAGTTTATTTTATGGCACAGATACGCAGTATTTT
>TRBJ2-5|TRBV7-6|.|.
CASRHPGETQYF
TGTGCCAGCAGACACCCGGGAGAGACCCAGTACTTC
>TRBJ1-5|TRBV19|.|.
CASSIARGSSNQPQHF
TGTGCCAGTAGTATAGCCAGGGGCTCGAGCAATCAGCCCCAGCATTTT
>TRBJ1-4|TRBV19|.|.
CASSPLRTVDEKLFF
TGTGCCAGTAGTCCCCTCCGGACAGTTGACGAAAAACTGTTTTTT
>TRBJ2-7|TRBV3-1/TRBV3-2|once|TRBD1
CASSQLGQGVDEQYF
TGTGCCAGCAGCCAATTGGGACAGGGGGTCGACGAGCAGTACTTC
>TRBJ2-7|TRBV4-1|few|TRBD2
CASSRSGTSGYEQYF
TGCGCCAGCAGCCGCTCCGGGACTAGCGGCTACGAGCAGTACTTC
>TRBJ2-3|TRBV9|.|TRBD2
CASSSAGETQYF
TGTGCCAGCAGCTCAGCGGGAGAGACGCAGTATTTT
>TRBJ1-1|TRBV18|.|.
CASSPPSLMNTEAFF
TGTGCCAGCTCACCACCGAGCCTGATGAACACTGAAGCTTTCTTT
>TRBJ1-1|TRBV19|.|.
CASSIGYSRLGTEAFF
TGTGCCAGTAGTATCGGTTACAGTAGATTGGGCACTGAAGCTTTCTTT
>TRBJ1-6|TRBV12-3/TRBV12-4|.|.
CASTYSRYSPLHF
TGTGCCAGCACTTACAGCAGGTATTCACCCCTCCACTTT
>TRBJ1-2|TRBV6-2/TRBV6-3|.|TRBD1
CASSTTGVYGYTF
TGTGCCAGCAGTACCACAGGGGTCTATGGCTACACCTTC
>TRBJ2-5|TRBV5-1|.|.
CASSLSPGGPETQYF
TGCGCCAGCAGCTTGAGTCCCGGAGGACCAGAGACCCAGTACTTC
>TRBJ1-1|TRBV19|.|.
CASRQELAIEAFF
TGTGCCAGTAGGCAGGAGCTAGCCATTGAAGCTTTCTTT
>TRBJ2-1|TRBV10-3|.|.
CAISPRTGNEQFF
TGTGCCATCAGCCCCAGGACGGGGAATGAGCAGTTCTTC
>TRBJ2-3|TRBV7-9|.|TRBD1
CASSFTKGAVDTQYF
TGTGCCAGCAGCTTCACCAAGGGGGCTGTCGATACGCAGTATTTT
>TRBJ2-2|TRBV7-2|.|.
CASSSRGHTGELFF
TGTGCCAGCAGCTCCCGGGGTCACACCGGGGAGCTGTTTTTT
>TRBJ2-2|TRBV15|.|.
CATSRFSGTGELFF
TGTGCCACCAGCAGATTTAGCGGCACCGGGGAGCTGTTTTTT
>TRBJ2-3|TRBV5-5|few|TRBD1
CASGTVTDTQYF
TGTGCCAGCGGGACAGTCACAGATACGCAGTATTTT
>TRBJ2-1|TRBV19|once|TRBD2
CASSAGLGTSEQFF
TGTGCCAGTAGTGCGGGACTAGGTACTTCGGAGCAGTTCTTC
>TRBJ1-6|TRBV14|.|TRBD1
CASSQLGQGDNSPLHF
TGTGCCAGCAGCCAACTTGGACAGGGTGATAATTCACCCCTCCACTTT
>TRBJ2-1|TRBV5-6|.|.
CASSLAPSSYNEQFF
TGTGCCAGCAGCTTGGCTCCCAGCTCCTACAATGAGCAGTTCTTC
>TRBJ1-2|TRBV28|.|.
CASGSGNYGYTF
TGTGCCAGCGGCTCAGGGAACTATGGCTACACCTTC
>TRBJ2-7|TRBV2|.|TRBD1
CASSDRTGPGEQYF
TGTGCCAGCAGTGACAGGACAGGGCCGGGCGAGCAGTACTTC
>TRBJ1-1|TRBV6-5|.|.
CASNRQNTEAFF
TGTGCCAGCAACAGGCAGAACACTGAAGCTTTCTTT
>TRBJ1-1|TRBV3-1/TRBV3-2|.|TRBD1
CASSQVGQGAAFF
TGTGCCAGCAGCCAAGTGGGACAGGGTGCAGCTTTCTTT